Here is one T cell receptor (beta chain) with its context. The antigen is unknown. This sample was taken from a study of cytomegalovirus exposure and HLA in healthy donors. At the level of the study: A later analysis reported the approximately 120 validation repertoires used the same platform as the 666 first-cohort repertoires. General study results and limits: Reported results showed that the classifier diagnosed cytomegalovirus status with high specificity and sensitivity. The study labeled 164 TCR beta chains cytomegalovirus-associated.

This CDR3 comprises 14 residues. Germline V CDR1 and CDR2: MNHEY, SMNVEV (reference sequence). V shed 4 bases and J shed 6 bases, with 14 bases lying between them. Profiled with immunoSEQ multiplex PCR; TCRdb holds only in-frame clones, not every one. Here the sample spans hundreds of thousands of clones, around 86% being singletons. The donors were part of the validation cohort of 95 to 150 subjects. That cohort was separate from the first cohort, which comprised some 670 subjects. This clonotype was sampled from a woman aged 25 to 39 in good health and CMV-seropositive. The chain uses TRBV27 and TRBJ2-3, with a weak D call TRBD1 (6 bases). Sequencing was carried out using PBMCs. The DNA of the CDR3 is TGTGCCAGCAGTTCCCCAGGGGTCGACGATACGCAGTATTTT. It yields the protein CASSSPGVDDTQYF.